A single sample is the source of the 21 T cell receptor beta chains below, sequenced in a study of CD8 T cells in ankylosing spondylitis (dated by TCRdb to about 2017). Library creation used 5' RACE. The sequencing machine was an Illumina HiSeq 2500. The public reads were reanalyzed by TCRdb: fastp trimming at Q25, MiXCR alignment, in-frame beta chains only. Identical CDR3 protein sequences are pooled into one entry, listed with their most common genes and DNA. The sample table records roughly 230,000 distinct CDR3 sequences; about 10% of these occur just once. The ten largest account for 2% to 3% of the sample. The sequenced material came from blood, either unsorted or a sorted T cell fraction (not recorded which). These receptors came from a male donor with ankylosing spondylitis or in good health (not recorded which).

This clonotype was recorded many times. This chain joins TRBV11-2 and TRBJ2-1, with D possibly TRBD2 on 6 matching bases. The V gene lost 0 bases and the J gene lost 4 bases, with 19 bases spanning the gap. CDR1 SGHAT and CDR2 FQNNGV come from the germline V gene. The CDR3 totals 18 residues. The CDR3 region is CASSLDGVWGDIYNEQFF. CDR3 nucleotides: TGTGCCAGCAGCTTAGATGGGGTTTGGGGGGATATATACAATGAGCAGTTCTTC.

About this clonotype: A much larger clone lies a single base off, so this may be a read error. CDR3 sequence (DNA): TGTGCCAGCAGCCCTTGGGGAGTGGGGAATTCACTCCTCCACTTT. Encoded protein: CASSPWGVGNSLLHF. The genes are TRBV7-2 and TRBJ1-6; D is undetermined. This CDR3 is 15 amino acids long. Per the germline V gene, CDR1 is SGHTA and CDR2 is FQGNSA.

This clonotype was recorded at least ten times. The chain has TRBV3-1 and TRBJ2-3; tentatively, D is TRBD1 (6 bases). The V end lost 5 bases, the J end lost 0 bases, and 15 bases lay between the germline ends. The CDR3 has 16 amino acids. The germline gives CDR1 LGHDT, CDR2 YNNKEL (reference sequence). CDR3 nucleotides: TGTGCCAGCAGCTTACGGGACATCTCTAGCACAGATACGCAGTATTTT. Encoded protein: CASSLRDISSTDTQYF.

At least ten counts were recorded for this clonotype. V gene TRBV3-1 combines with J gene TRBJ1-6; tentatively, D is TRBD1 (6 bases). Germline V gene data show CDR1 as LGHDT and CDR2 as YNNKEL (reference sequence). The CDR3 has 14 residues. Trimming cost V 1 base and J 5 bases, with 6 bases left between them. The CDR3 coding sequence is TGTGCCAGCAGCCAAGGACAGGATAATTCACCCCTCCACTTT. This sequence encodes CASSQGQDNSPLHF.

This clonotype occurred many times. The rearrangement uses TRBV2 and TRBJ2-2, with 12 bases aligning to TRBD2. V lost 4 bases, J lost 0 bases, and 3 bases stayed unmatched. The CDR3 is 17 amino acids. CDR1 and CDR2 from the germline V gene are SNHLY and FYNNEI. In DNA form, the CDR3 reads TGTGCCAGCAGTGTGACTAGCGGGGGCGCGAACACCGGGGAGCTGTTTTTT. It translates to CASSVTSGGANTGELFF.

This clonotype was counted at least ten times. J is TRBJ2-1 and V is TRBV5-1; 8 bases match TRBD2. V shed 5 bases, J shed 9 bases, and the junction held 13 bases outside the gene matches. CDR1 and CDR2 (germline): SGHRS, YFSETQ. The CDR3 has 15 residues. CDR3 nucleotides: TGCGCCAGCAGTCGGGGGAGCGGGAGTGTCCCTGAGCAGTTCTTC. Residues: CASSRGSGSVPEQFF. Full variable domain (remainder filled in from reference TRBV5-1 and TRBJ2-1): KAGVTQTPRYLIKTRGQQVTLSCSPISGHRSVSWYQQTPGQGLQFLFEYFSETQRNKGNFPGRFSGRQFSNSRSEMNVSTLELGDSALYLCASSRGSGSVPEQFFGPGTRLTVL.

This clonotype was picked up many times. J is TRBJ1-1 and V is TRBV5-1; 7 positions agree with TRBD1. The V gene's germline CDR1 is SGHRS and CDR2 YFSETQ. CDR3 length: 14 amino acids. The junction had 4 bases not matched to a gene; V was cut back by 2 bases and J by 3 bases. The CDR3 protein is CASSFSTGYTEAFF. DNA of the CDR3: TGCGCCAGCAGCTTCTCGACAGGGTACACTGAAGCTTTCTTT.

This clonotype was seen repeatedly, ten times or more. The rearrangement joins TRBV7-7 to TRBJ1-1; no clear D. CDR3 size: 16 residues. Between the trimmed V and J ends, which lost 3 bases and 1 base, there was a span of 15 bases. Looked up from germline, CDR1 is SSHAT and CDR2 is FNYEAQ (reference sequence). The CDR3 spells CASSLWAHRPNTEAFF. DNA of the CDR3: TGTGCCAGCAGCTTGTGGGCCCACCGGCCGAACACTGAAGCTTTCTTT.

The chain recombines TRBV5-5 with TRBJ2-2; 9 bases agree with TRBD1. V trimming: 4 bases; J trimming: 4 bases; junction bases outside the gene matches: 8. The germline V gene has CDR1 SGHKS and CDR2 YYEKEE (reference sequence). CDR3 length equals 16 residues. The CDR3, as DNA: TGTGCCAGCAGCCAACCGGACAGGGGAGGCACCGGGGAGCTGTTTTTT. This codes for CASSQPDRGGTGELFF.

This clonotype was found many times. CDR3 amino acids: CASRARGGELFF. The CDR3 nucleotides read TGTGCCAGCAGGGCCCGGGGCGGGGAGCTGTTTTTT. The rearrangement uses TRBV12-3 or TRBV12-4 and TRBJ2-2; a weak D match, TRBD2 (5 bases). Trimming took off 6 bases at V and 7 bases at J, with 9 bases between the two ends. The CDR3 spans 12 residues.

CDR3 nucleotides: TGTGCCAGCTCACTGGGGGAGGGCCGGCCAGCTTTCTTT. Translating it yields CASSLGEGRPAFF. The chain uses TRBV18 and TRBJ1-1, with D perhaps matching TRBD1 (5 bases). Germline loops: CDR1 KGHSH, CDR2 LQKENI. Trimming shortened V by 4 bases and J by 10 bases, and 16 bases separated the two germline ends. The CDR3 contains 13 residues. Variable domain in full (rest from reference TRBV18 and TRBJ1-1): NAGVMQNPRHLVRRRGQEARLRCSPMKGHSHVYWYRQLPEEGLKFMVYLQKENIIDESGMPKERFSAEFPKEGPSILRIQQVVRGDSAAYFCASSLGEGRPAFFGQGTRLTVV.

This clonotype has ten or more counts. J is TRBJ2-7 and V is TRBV5-1; D remains ambiguous. CDR1 and CDR2 (germline): SGHRS, YFSETQ. This CDR3 has 15 amino acids. The germline V and J ends were trimmed by 0 bases and 0 bases, with 10 bases remaining between them. CDR3 sequence (DNA): TGCGCCAGCAGCTTGGAAGTAGGGTCCTCCTACGAGCAGTACTTC. This gives the protein CASSLEVGSSYEQYF.

The sample holds a few counts of this clonotype. A read error may be the cause here, since a much bigger clone is one base away. The chain recombines TRBV5-1 with TRBJ2-2, with 7 bases aligning to TRBD1. The CDR3 sequence is 15 residues long. Germline V gives CDR1 SGHRS, CDR2 YFSETQ. The CDR3 loop reads CGSTTGVDYPRELFF. The CDR3 bases are TGCGGCAGCACCACAGGGGTTGATTACCCGAGGGAGCTGTTTTTT. Filled out from reference TRBV5-1 and TRBJ2-2, the complete variable domain reads KAGVTQTPRYLIKTRGQQVTLSCSPISGHRSVSWYQQTPGQGLQFLFEYFSETQRNKGNFPGRFSGRQFSNSRSEMNVSTLELGDSALYLCGSTTGVDYPRELFFGEGSRLTVL.

This clonotype was detected only a few times. This rearrangement joins TRBV7-9 to TRBJ1-3, with unresolved D. This CDR3 contains 12 residues. The V gene's germline CDR1 is SEHNR and CDR2 FQNEAQ (reference sequence). Trimming removed 7 bases at V and 2 bases at J, with 6 bases between. The CDR3 DNA follows: TGTGCCAGCACCCCGCCTGGAAACACCATATATTTT. It specifies CASTPPGNTIYF.

This clonotype was seen many times. The V call is TRBV7-2, the J call TRBJ2-1; TRBD1 agrees at 7 bases. J gave up 2 bases and V 5 bases, and 9 bases lay outside the gene matches. The CDR3 has 16 residues. CDR1 SGHTA and CDR2 FQGNSA come from the germline V gene. The CDR3 spells CASSPGPQGAYNEQFF. CDR3 sequence (DNA): TGTGCCAGCAGCCCCGGTCCCCAGGGGGCCTACAATGAGCAGTTCTTC.

This clonotype was detected ten times or more. This chain connects TRBV12-3 or TRBV12-4 to TRBJ2-6, with 9 bases lining up with TRBD1. The CDR3 runs to 17 residues. V gave up 4 bases and J gave up 3 bases; unmatched junction bases: 7. The CDR3 loop is CASSYRGPIDGANVLTF. The CDR3 DNA reads as TGTGCCAGCAGTTACAGGGGGCCAATCGATGGGGCCAACGTCCTGACTTTC.

This clonotype was counted many times. V and J are TRBV20-1 and TRBJ2-1; no reliable D call. This CDR3 comprises 12 residues. Germline values: CDR1 DFQATT, CDR2 SNEGSKA (reference sequence). The V end was cut by 6 bases, the J end by 9 bases, with 15 bases between. CDR3 residues: CSAQEGYFEQFF. As DNA, the CDR3 is TGCAGTGCCCAAGAAGGATACTTTGAGCAGTTCTTC.

This sequence joins TRBV11-1 and TRBJ2-3, with D hard to call. The CDR3 runs 12 residues. V was trimmed by 2 bases and J by 7 bases, leaving 7 bases between them. Germline V gene data show CDR1 as SGHAT and CDR2 as FQDESV (reference sequence). CDR3 coding DNA: TGTGCCAGCAGCTTACCAGGATATACGCAGTATTTT. Amino acids: CASSLPGYTQYF.

In its sample, this clonotype was seen many times. Here the CDR3 DNA reads TGTGCCAGCAGCCCCTCAACAGTGAACACTGAAGCTTTCTTT. It codes for CASSPSTVNTEAFF. The rearrangement uses TRBV13 and TRBJ1-1; D remains ambiguous. V lost 5 bases, J lost 0 bases, and 10 bases lay in between. CDR3 length: 14 residues. Germline loops: CDR1 PRHDT, CDR2 FYEKMQ (reference sequence).

This clonotype was observed at least ten times. This rearrangement joins TRBV12-3 or TRBV12-4 to TRBJ2-1; 12 bases are a match to TRBD2. V was pared by 5 bases and J by 9 bases, with 5 bases of the junction left unmatched. This CDR3 has 14 amino acids. The CDR3 loop is CASSLRLAGVEQFF. The CDR3 bases are TGTGCCAGCAGTCTTCGACTAGCGGGGGTTGAGCAGTTCTTC.

This clonotype was counted at least ten times. This chain uses TRBV11-2 with TRBJ2-1, with 10 positions matching TRBD2. Germline CDR1 and CDR2: SGHAT and FQNNGV. The J segment lost 3 bases and the V segment lost 2 bases, leaving 7 bases of the junction unmatched. The CDR3 covers 17 residues. The CDR3 nucleotides read TGTGCCAGCAGCTTATTACTCCTAGCGGGGGACTACAATGAGCAGTTCTTC. This gives the protein CASSLLLLAGDYNEQFF. Using reference TRBV11-2 and TRBJ2-1 for the parts outside the CDR3, the full variable domain is EAGVAQSPRYKIIEKRQSVAFWCNPISGHATLYWYQQILGQGPKLLIQFQNNGVVDDSQLPKDRFSAERLKGVDSTLKIQPAKLEDSAVYLCASSLLLLAGDYNEQFFGPGTRLTVL.